Presented here are 24 T cell receptor beta chains from one specimen sequenced in a study of blood T cell repertoires in COVID-19. TCRdb keeps only in-frame clones here, not all; method: immunoSEQ multiplex PCR. The table has a few hundred thousand clones, 75% to 90% seen once. Input material: peripheral blood. The receptor set was obtained from a woman aged 45-59 years who had recovered from COVID-19.

The CDR3 is CASSQPGTSGISTDTQYF. CDR3 DNA: TGCGCCAGCAGCCAACCCGGGACTAGCGGGATTAGCACAGATACGCAGTATTTT. The chain combines TRBV4-3 with TRBJ2-3; 13 nucleotides line up with TRBD2. This CDR3 comprises 18 residues. The ends lost 2 bases at V and 0 bases at J; junction bases unmatched: 5. The germline V gene has CDR1 LGHNA and CDR2 YSLEER.

This rearrangement joins TRBV19 to TRBJ2-2, with a possible D match to TRBD2 (5 bases). Trimming removed 5 bases from V and 0 bases from J, with 10 bases in between. The CDR3 totals 15 residues. Germline CDR1 LNHDA, CDR2 SQIVND (reference sequence). In DNA form, the CDR3 reads TGTGCCAGTAGTCCGTCGACTACGAACACCGGGGAGCTGTTTTTT. This translates into CASSPSTTNTGELFF.

The genes are TRBV11-2 and TRBJ1-1; 7 positions match TRBD1. Losses at the gene ends were 1 base for V and 0 bases for J; bases not matched to a gene: 5. This CDR3 region has 16 residues. In germline, CDR1 is SGHAT, CDR2 FQNNGV. CDR3 nucleotide sequence: TGTGCCAGCAGCTTAGCGGAGGGGGCTTTGAACACTGAAGCTTTCTTT. Residues: CASSLAEGALNTEAFF.

V usage is TRBV4-3 and J usage is TRBJ1-2; D not certain. V was pared by 0 bases and J by 4 bases, with 9 bases between. The CDR3 totals 14 residues. Per germline, CDR1 LGHNA and CDR2 YSLEER. CDR3 sequence (DNA): TGCGCCAGCAGCCAAGAACAAGTTACCTATGGCTACACCTTC. Translating it yields CASSQEQVTYGYTF.

CDR3 sequence: CASSIGGRTGELFF. As DNA, the CDR3 is TGTGCCAGCAGCATAGGCGGGAGAACCGGGGAGCTGTTTTTT. The chain employs TRBV6-2 or TRBV6-3 and TRBJ2-2, with 7 bases lining up with TRBD2. CDR1 and CDR2 (germline): MNHEY, SVGEGT. With V trimmed by 6 bases and J by 5 bases, 6 bases remained unmatched. This CDR3 spans 14 amino acids.

The rearrangement joins TRBV10-3 to TRBJ1-6; D unresolved. Germline V lookup: CDR1 ENHRY, CDR2 SYGVKD. The CDR3 runs to 16 residues. Trimming left V 0 bases short and J 7 bases short, with 13 bases between. The CDR3 DNA reads TGTGCCATCAGTGAGTCGATATCAGTTAAAAATTCACCCCTCCACTTT. This sequence encodes CAISESISVKNSPLHF.

This chain links TRBV19 with TRBJ1-6; 8 bases line up with TRBD1. The V gene end was trimmed by 5 bases and the J gene end by 4 bases; junction bases not matched to a gene: 4. The CDR3 is 15 amino acids. Looked up from germline, CDR1 is LNHDA and CDR2 is SQIVND (reference sequence). The CDR3 loop is CASSAWDRYNSPLHF. The CDR3 coding sequence is TGTGCCAGTAGTGCCTGGGACAGGTATAATTCACCCCTCCACTTT.

The chain couples TRBV12-3 or TRBV12-4 to TRBJ1-2, with a weak D call TRBD1 (6 bases). CDR3 length equals 12 residues. Trimming pared 6 bases from V and 5 bases from J, leaving 10 bases between. The CDR3 protein is CASSNGQYGYTF. CDR3 DNA sequence: TGTGCCAGCAGCAACGGACAGTATGGCTACACCTTC.

The chain carries TRBV5-5 and TRBJ1-2; TRBD1 aligns across 7 bases. Germline V lookup: CDR1 SGHKS, CDR2 YYEKEE (reference sequence). The CDR3 loop spans 15 amino acids. V lost 0 bases and J lost 5; bases outside the gene matches: 7. The CDR3 protein is CASSLVAGGRYGYTF. The CDR3, as DNA: TGTGCCAGCAGCTTGGTGGCAGGGGGAAGGTATGGCTACACCTTC.

V usage is TRBV7-2 and J usage is TRBJ2-2; 11 nucleotides line up with TRBD2. Germline V CDR1 and CDR2: SGHTA, FQGNSA. After removal of 1 base from V and 5 bases from J, the junction contained 6 bases not matched to a gene. The CDR3 runs to 17 residues. The CDR3 reads CASSLETSGIRTGELFF. As DNA, the CDR3 is TGTGCCAGCAGCTTAGAGACTAGCGGGATTCGAACCGGGGAGCTGTTTTTT.

CDR3 in amino acids: CASSQDSPWLGGNYGYTF. The DNA of the CDR3 is TGCGCCAGCAGCCAAGATTCCCCTTGGCTCGGGGGTAACTATGGCTACACCTTC. V gene TRBV4-3 combines with J gene TRBJ1-2; D might be TRBD1 (5 bases). The CDR3 extends over 18 amino acids. V dropped 0 bases and J dropped 1 base, with 18 bases sitting between them. The germline gives CDR1 LGHNA, CDR2 YSLEER.

V and J are TRBV27 and TRBJ2-3, with 7 bases that match TRBD1. The CDR3 runs 14 residues. In germline, CDR1 is MNHEY, CDR2 SMNVEV (reference sequence). V was clipped by 5 bases and J by 4 bases; unmatched bases: 6. The CDR3 region has the DNA TGTGCCAGCAGTAGACAGGGTAGGTCAGATACGCAGTATTTT. Translating it yields CASSRQGRSDTQYF.

This clone was counted a single time. The V gene is TRBV7-2, the J gene TRBJ2-3; 8 bases are shared with TRBD2. In germline, CDR1 is SGHTA, CDR2 FQGNSA. Trimming removed 5 bases from V and 5 bases from J; junction bases left unmatched: 6. This CDR3 is built from 14 residues. Written as DNA, the CDR3 is TGTGCCAGCAGCGCCGGGGGGGCCATAGATACGCAGTATTTT. Translated, it gives CASSAGGAIDTQYF.

This clone was seen a few times. The J gene is TRBJ1-1, the V gene TRBV9; 7 nucleotides agree with TRBD1. In germline, CDR1 is SGDLS, CDR2 YYNGEE. After removal of 3 bases from V and 11 bases from J, the junction contained 4 bases not matched to a gene. The CDR3 loop spans 11 amino acids. In DNA form, the CDR3 reads TGTGCCAGCAGCGGACAGGGTCGGGCTTTCTTT. Translated: CASSGQGRAFF.

The CDR3 loop is CASSSSGGGNTIYF. For the CDR3, the DNA is TGCGCCAGCAGCTCATCAGGGGGTGGAAACACCATATATTTT. The chain carries TRBV5-1 and TRBJ1-3, with 7 bases matching TRBD1. The CDR3 has 14 amino acids. CDR1 and CDR2 from the germline V gene are SGHRS and YFSETQ. After removal of 3 bases from V and 3 bases from J, the junction contained 3 bases not matched to a gene.

This sequence joins TRBV19 and TRBJ2-1, with D unresolved. The CDR3 sequence is 13 residues long. Germline V gene lookup returns CDR1 LNHDA and CDR2 SQIVND (reference sequence). Trimming took 6 bases from V and 9 from J, leaving 15 bases between them. CDR3 coding DNA: TGTGCCAGTAGAATTACGGTTGGTGGTGAGCAGTTCTTC. The encoded protein is CASRITVGGEQFF. Using reference TRBV19 and TRBJ2-1 for the parts outside the CDR3, the full variable domain is DGGITQSPKYLFRKEGQNVTLSCEQNLNHDAMYWYRQDPGQGLRLIYYSQIVNDFQKGDIAEGYSVSREKKESFPLTVTSAQKNPTAFYLCASRITVGGEQFFGPGTRLTVL.

The rearrangement joins TRBV6-1 to TRBJ1-6; the D is unclear. V lost 3 bases and J lost 10, with 4 bases in between. The CDR3 spans 11 residues. Germline V lookup: CDR1 MNHNS, CDR2 SASEGT. In DNA form, the CDR3 reads TGTGCCAGCAGTGATAGCTCACCCCTCCACTTT. Translating gives CASSDSSPLHF.

This clone has only one observation. V is TRBV7-2 and J is TRBJ1-1; TRBD1 aligns across 7 bases. The CDR3 loop spans 15 amino acids. After removal of 1 base from V and 0 bases from J, the junction contained 2 bases not matched to a gene. Germline V lookup: CDR1 SGHTA, CDR2 FQGNSA. CDR3 amino acids: CASSLDGTVNTEAFF. CDR3 coding DNA: TGTGCCAGCAGCTTAGACGGGACAGTGAACACTGAAGCTTTCTTT.

This chain links TRBV19 with TRBJ1-1, with 9 positions matching TRBD1. The CDR3 is made up of 14 amino acids. From germline, CDR1 is LNHDA and CDR2 SQIVND (reference sequence). V lost 8 bases, J lost 4 bases, and 8 bases stayed unmatched. CDR3 nucleotides: TGTGCCAGTTTGGACAGGGGAGGATCCACTGAAGCTTTCTTT. Translating gives CASLDRGGSTEAFF.

The CDR3 nucleotides read TGTGCCTGGAGTGGGGCCCTGAACACTGAAGCTTTCTTT. Residues: CAWSGALNTEAFF. The chain couples TRBV30 to TRBJ1-1, with D unresolved. There are 13 residues in the CDR3. The V end lost 1 base, the J end lost 0 bases, and 6 bases lay between the germline ends. The germline gives CDR1 GTSNPN, CDR2 SVGIG (reference sequence). Full variable domain (missing parts from reference TRBV30 and TRBJ1-1): SQTIHQWPATLVQPVGSPLSLECTVEGTSNPNLYWYRQAAGRGLQLLFYSVGIGQISSEVPQNLSASRPQDRQFILSSKKLLLSDSGFYLCAWSGALNTEAFFGQGTRLTVV.

About this clone itself: A far bigger clonotype differs at one base, so this is likely a read error. V and J are TRBV19 and TRBJ2-7; 8 positions agree with TRBD1. V trimming: 9 bases; J trimming: 2 bases; junction bases outside the gene matches: 6. CDR3 size: 13 residues. Per the germline V gene, CDR1 is LNHDA and CDR2 is SQIVND (reference sequence). The CDR3 sequence is CASTGQGTYEQYF. As DNA, the CDR3 is TGTGCCAGCACAGGACAGGGTACCTACGAGCAGTACTTC. The whole variable domain, filled in from reference TRBV19 and TRBJ2-7, reads DGGITQSPKYLFRKEGQNVTLSCEQNLNHDAMYWYRQDPGQGLRLIYYSQIVNDFQKGDIAEGYSVSREKKESFPLTVTSAQKNPTAFYLCASTGQGTYEQYFGPGTRLTVT.

The chain is built from TRBV7-3 and TRBJ2-2, with a weak D call TRBD1 (5 bases). V was pared by 5 bases and J by 7 bases, with 11 bases between. The CDR3 length is 13 residues. From germline, CDR1 is SGHTA and CDR2 FQGTGA. The CDR3 region is CASSQNTGGELFF. CDR3 sequence (DNA): TGTGCCAGCAGCCAAAACACAGGCGGGGAGCTGTTTTTT.

The V gene is TRBV4-3, the J gene TRBJ2-1; the D gene is possibly TRBD2 (6 bases). Germline V gives CDR1 LGHNA, CDR2 YSLEER. This CDR3 has 17 residues. Trimming left V 1 base short and J 5 bases short, with 18 bases between. As DNA, the CDR3 is TGCGCCAGCAGCCAAGGGGCACTAGCTTCCTTTGACAATGAGCAGTTCTTC. Its translation: CASSQGALASFDNEQFF.

The chain couples TRBV4-2 to TRBJ1-2; TRBD1 might be the D (6 bases). The CDR3 has 13 amino acids. Per the germline V gene, CDR1 is LGHNA and CDR2 is YNFKEQ. Trimming shortened V by 1 base and J by 8 bases, and 11 bases separated the two germline ends. CDR3 bases: TGTGCCAGCAGCCAAGCAGGGGAGATCGGCTACACCTTC. Its translation is CASSQAGEIGYTF.